This T cell receptor (beta chain) was profiled in a study of cytomegalovirus exposure and HLA in healthy donors. Broader study findings: As confirmed in vitro, a few CMV-associated chains were specific for CMV antigens. Associated with cytomegalovirus, according to the listing, were around 160 TCR beta chains. First-cohort TCR clusters were later found to tend to co-occur in the 90 to 150 validation repertoires.

Concerning this clone itself: Its antigen remains unidentified.

The repertoire was sequenced with immunoSEQ multiplex PCR; TCRdb's copy has only in-frame clones and lacks some. The repertoire includes some 130,000 clones, approximately 84% of them detected once, and 30% sits in the top ten. Germline V gene data show CDR1 as ENHRY and CDR2 as SYGVKD. This CDR3 is built from 18 residues. J lost 6 bases, V lost 2 bases, and 12 bases had no gene match. This chain uses TRBV10-3 with TRBJ2-2; 10 nucleotides agree with TRBD2. The sample taken for sequencing was PBMCs. The source is a man under 40 in good health and CMV-seropositive. The CDR3, as DNA: TGTGCCATCAGTGAGATAGAAGTAGCGGGAGGAGGACCCGGGGAGCTGTTTTTT. It specifies CAISEIEVAGGGPGELFF.